Shown below are 32 T cell receptor beta chains from a single sample sequenced in a study of blood T cell repertoires in COVID-19. The repertoire was sequenced with immunoSEQ multiplex PCR; TCRdb's copy has only in-frame clones and lacks some. The data contain 150,000 to 200,000 clones, approximately 82% of them singletons. The sample taken for sequencing was PBMCs or T cells enriched from blood (not recorded which). Source of these receptors: a man aged 50-59 years who had recovered from COVID-19.

The chain combines TRBV4-1 with TRBJ1-2; the D is unclear. This CDR3 contains 14 residues. In germline, CDR1 is MGHRA, CDR2 YSYEKL. V lost 4 bases to trimming and J lost 1 base, with 10 bases between them. The CDR3 DNA follows: TGCGCCAGCAGCCCCTCCCGCAGTAACTATGGCTACACCTTC. As protein: CASSPSRSNYGYTF.

V gene TRBV27 combines with J gene TRBJ1-1, with 11 bases identical to TRBD1. Trimming removed 3 bases from V and 3 bases from J; junction bases left unmatched: 3. The CDR3 sequence is 15 residues long. Germline V gives CDR1 MNHEY, CDR2 SMNVEV (reference sequence). CDR3 in DNA: TGTGCCAGCAGTTTCAGGGGACAGGGGGACACTGAAGCTTTCTTT. Translation gives CASSFRGQGDTEAFF.

This rearrangement joins TRBV6-5 to TRBJ1-1, with 9 nucleotides matching TRBD1. The CDR3 extends over 16 amino acids. The J segment lost 4 bases and the V segment lost 2 bases, leaving 8 bases of the junction unmatched. CDR1 and CDR2 from the germline V gene are MNHEY and SVGAGI. CDR3 in DNA: TGTGCCAGCAGTTACACGGGACAGGGTCTGGTCACTGAAGCTTTCTTT. Translated: CASSYTGQGLVTEAFF.

This chain connects TRBV29-1 to TRBJ1-4; 7 nucleotides align to TRBD1. The CDR3 is made up of 13 amino acids. The V segment lost 6 bases and the J segment 5 bases; nucleotides outside the gene matches: 6. CDR1 and CDR2 (germline): SQVTM, ANQGSEA. CDR3 amino acids: CSVAGQQNEKLFF. Here the CDR3 DNA reads TGCAGCGTGGCGGGACAGCAAAATGAAAAACTGTTTTTT.

The chain joins TRBV11-3 to TRBJ1-6, with D possibly matching TRBD1 (6 bases). This CDR3 is 18 amino acids long. Germline V gene sequence: CDR1 SGHNT, CDR2 YENEEA. The ends were cut back, 5 bases at V and 7 bases at J, with 24 bases in the middle. The DNA for the CDR3 is TGTGCCAGCAGCAGACCACCCCCCCCGGGGGGCGAGAATTCACCCCTCCACTTT. Its translation is CASSRPPPPGGENSPLHF.

The rearrangement joins TRBV7-3 to TRBJ1-1; D might be TRBD1 (5 bases). Per the germline V gene, CDR1 is SGHTA and CDR2 is FQGTGA. The CDR3 extends over 13 amino acids. Trimming took off 4 bases at V and 4 bases at J, with 10 bases between the two ends. The CDR3 DNA is TGTGCCAGCAGCTGGGACTCTGGCACTGAAGCTTTCTTT. Encoded protein: CASSWDSGTEAFF.

This clone occurred a few times. This rearrangement joins TRBV19 to TRBJ1-1; maybe TRBD1 (6 bases). This CDR3 is 15 amino acids long. The germline CDR1 and CDR2 sequences are LNHDA and SQIVND (reference sequence). V lost 5 bases and J 5 bases, leaving 18 bases between the germline ends. The DNA of the CDR3 is TGTGCCAGTAGTTCCCGCTCTACAGGGCGTACTGAAGCTTTCTTT. This encodes CASSSRSTGRTEAFF.

This rearrangement joins TRBV27 to TRBJ1-5; D may be TRBD1 (6 bases). This CDR3 has 15 residues. Germline V CDR1 and CDR2: MNHEY, SMNVEV (reference sequence). With 2 bases removed from V and 1 base from J, the gap between germline ends came to 9 bases. The chain's CDR3 is CASSLEGQSNQPQHF. Written as DNA, the CDR3 is TGTGCCAGCAGTTTAGAGGGACAAAGCAATCAGCCCCAGCATTTT.

The table lists this clone with a few counts. The chain has TRBV4-2 and TRBJ1-2; TRBD1 matches 8 bases. The V gene end was trimmed by 1 base and the J gene end by 2 bases; junction bases not matched to a gene: 3. Germline V CDR1 and CDR2: LGHNA, YNFKEQ. CDR3 length: 15 amino acids. Here the CDR3 DNA reads TGTGCCAGCAGCCAAGGGACAGGGAAGAACTATGGCTACACCTTC. Translation gives CASSQGTGKNYGYTF.

This rearrangement joins TRBV29-1 to TRBJ1-1, with D hard to call. V lost 6 bases and J lost 4, with 18 bases in between. Looked up from germline, CDR1 is SQVTM and CDR2 is ANQGSEA. This CDR3 has 14 residues. In DNA form, the CDR3 reads TGCAGCGTAGGTGTCTCGGGAGCCGGCACTGAAGCTTTCTTT. Translated: CSVGVSGAGTEAFF. Supplemented by reference TRBV29-1 and TRBJ1-1, the full variable domain reads SAVISQKPSRDICQRGTSLTIQCQVDSQVTMMFWYRQQPGQSLTLIATANQGSEATYESGFVIDKFPISRPNLTFSTLTVSNMSPEDSSIYLCSVGVSGAGTEAFFGQGTRLTVV.

This chain links TRBV21-1 with TRBJ1-1. TRBV21-1 is noted as a pseudogene. The CDR3 is 18 amino acids. CDR3 protein: CASSKVGGEPPMNTEAFF. The CDR3 DNA is TGTGCCAGCAGCAAAGTAGGGGGGGAACCCCCCATGAACACTGAAGCTTTCTTT.

This clone was detected only once. The chain carries TRBV9 and TRBJ2-5; the D is unclear. The germline V and J ends were trimmed by 2 bases and 3 bases, with 8 bases remaining between them. Per germline, CDR1 SGDLS and CDR2 YYNGEE. The CDR3 covers 13 residues. The CDR3 here is CASSVSVKETQYF. The CDR3 nucleotides read TGTGCCAGCAGCGTGTCAGTCAAAGAGACCCAGTACTTC.

This chain joins TRBV25-1 and TRBJ2-5, with 8 bases matching TRBD2. Unmatched junction bases numbered 3, after V lost 1 base and J lost 2 bases. This CDR3 comprises 15 residues. Looked up from germline, CDR1 is MGHDK and CDR2 is SYGVNS. CDR3 sequence (DNA): TGTGCCAGCAGTGAATTCGGGGGGGCACAAGAGACCCAGTACTTC. Its protein is CASSEFGGAQETQYF.

A single count supports this clone. The V gene is TRBV7-9, the J gene TRBJ1-3; 7 bases match TRBD1. V gave up 7 bases and J gave up 0 bases; unmatched junction bases: 6. This CDR3 is built from 15 residues. Looked up from germline, CDR1 is SEHNR and CDR2 is FQNEAQ (reference sequence). The CDR3 spells CASTVGQFSGNTIYF. CDR3 nucleotides: TGTGCCAGCACCGTGGGACAGTTCTCTGGAAACACCATATATTTT.

V usage is TRBV6-6 and J usage is TRBJ2-4; D perhaps matches TRBD2 (5 bases). Germline CDR1 MNHNY, CDR2 SVGAGI (reference sequence). V lost 0 bases and J 7 bases, leaving 10 bases between the germline ends. The CDR3 is 14 amino acids. DNA for the CDR3: TGTGCCAGCAGTTACTCTTCCGGCGGGAACATTCAGTACTTC. It is translated as CASSYSSGGNIQYF.

This clone was counted only a few times. The chain employs TRBV6-8 and TRBJ2-1; TRBD1 matches 10 bases. CDR3 length: 15 amino acids. Germline loops: CDR1 MNHGY, CDR2 SAAAGT. V was pared by 6 bases and J by 6 bases, with 8 bases of the junction left unmatched. CDR3 residues: CASRIRDRGINEQFF. In DNA, the CDR3 is TGTGCCAGCAGAATCCGGGACAGGGGAATCAATGAGCAGTTCTTC.

The chain couples TRBV3-1 (or the pseudogene TRBV3-2) to TRBJ2-6, with no clear D. The CDR3 extends over 15 amino acids. V gave up 5 bases and J gave up 0 bases, with 8 bases separating them. Germline V gene lookup returns CDR1 LGHDT and CDR2 YNNKEL (reference sequence). CDR3 loop: CASSERNSGANVLTF. CDR3 nucleotides: TGTGCCAGCAGCGAGCGTAACTCTGGGGCCAACGTCCTGACTTTC.

The chain is built from TRBV19 and TRBJ2-1; 12 nucleotides line up with TRBD2. Per the germline V gene, CDR1 is LNHDA and CDR2 is SQIVND (reference sequence). J was trimmed by 6 bases and V by 0 bases; bases with no gene match: 6. CDR3 length: 17 amino acids. CDR3 amino acids: CASSIERGLAGINEQFF. In DNA, the CDR3 is TGTGCCAGTAGTATAGAGCGGGGACTAGCGGGTATCAATGAGCAGTTCTTC.

The rearrangement uses TRBV27 and TRBJ1-6, with 11 bases lining up with TRBD1. The CDR3 has 15 residues. Germline CDR1 MNHEY, CDR2 SMNVEV (reference sequence). V shed 6 bases, J shed 11 bases, and the junction held 9 bases outside the gene matches. The CDR3: CASRPDRGLTTPLHF. The CDR3 nucleotides read TGTGCCAGCAGACCGGACAGGGGGCTGACTACACCCCTCCACTTT.

The V and J genes are TRBV12-3 or TRBV12-4 and TRBJ1-3; D gene uncertain. The length of the CDR3 is 13 residues. Between the trimmed V and J ends, which lost 3 bases and 2 bases, there was a span of 5 bases. This chain's CDR3 is CASSFGAGNTIYF. For the CDR3, the DNA is TGTGCCAGCAGTTTCGGGGCTGGAAACACCATATATTTT.

Only one count was recorded for this clone. J is TRBJ2-7 and V is TRBV25-1; 8 bases fit TRBD1. The CDR3 runs to 14 residues. Germline V gene lookup returns CDR1 MGHDK and CDR2 SYGVNS. V was clipped by 7 bases and J by 2 bases; unmatched bases: 7. The CDR3 DNA sequence: TGTGCCAGCACCTCAGGGGGCGCACCCTACGAGCAGTACTTC. Translation: CASTSGGAPYEQYF.

This rearrangement joins TRBV18 to TRBJ2-7; TRBD1 aligns across 10 bases. Germline lookup yields CDR1 KGHSH and CDR2 LQKENI. The CDR3 runs 14 residues. Losses at the gene ends were 4 bases for V and 3 bases for J; bases not matched to a gene: 3. CDR3 nucleotide sequence: TGTGCCAGCTCACTCGGACAGGGGGGCTACGAGCAGTACTTC. Translated, it gives CASSLGQGGYEQYF.

This clone was recorded only once. The chain recombines TRBV7-8 with TRBJ1-5; maybe TRBD1 (5 bases). CDR3 length: 13 residues. The germline V gene has CDR1 SGHVS and CDR2 FQNEAQ. Trimming left V 5 bases short and J 7 bases short, with 12 bases between. The CDR3 sequence is CASSKQAGQPQHF. The CDR3 nucleotides read TGTGCCAGCAGCAAACAGGCAGGACAGCCCCAGCATTTT.

The J gene is TRBJ1-4, the V gene TRBV5-1, with D maybe TRBD1 (6 bases). This CDR3 has 17 amino acids. Germline V gene sequence: CDR1 SGHRS, CDR2 YFSETQ. V was trimmed by 4 bases and J by 0 bases, leaving 16 bases between them. Here the CDR3 DNA reads TGCGCCAGCAGCCCGGACAGAGCGCGTTCAACTAATGAAAAACTGTTTTTT. Its protein product is CASSPDRARSTNEKLFF.

This rearrangement joins TRBV7-9 to TRBJ1-2; D remains unclear. Germline lookup yields CDR1 SEHNR and CDR2 FQNEAQ (reference sequence). The V gene lost 6 bases and the J gene lost 7 bases, with 9 bases spanning the gap. This CDR3 has 11 amino acids. As DNA, the CDR3 is TGTGCCAGCAGTAACGAGCTTGGCTACACCTTC. Protein: CASSNELGYTF.

This clone was counted once. The chain uses TRBV7-6 and TRBJ1-6; 8 nucleotides agree with TRBD1. V was clipped by 5 bases and J by 3 bases; unmatched bases: 12. Germline V gene data show CDR1 as SGHVS and CDR2 as FNYEAQ. This CDR3 comprises 18 residues. CDR3 loop: CASSPGPTGANYNSPLHF. The CDR3 coding sequence is TGTGCCAGCAGCCCAGGGCCGACAGGGGCGAACTATAATTCACCCCTCCACTTT.

This clone was seen just once. This rearrangement joins TRBV5-4 to TRBJ2-5, with D maybe TRBD2 (7 bases). Per germline, CDR1 SGHNT and CDR2 YYREEE (reference sequence). The CDR3 covers 16 residues. The germline V and J ends were trimmed by 1 base and 2 bases, with 15 bases remaining between them. Written as DNA, the CDR3 is TGTGCCAGCAGCTTGTTCCGGGGGGCCGATCAAGAGACCCAGTACTTC. It translates to CASSLFRGADQETQYF.

This clone has a single count. The chain joins TRBV2 to TRBJ2-5, with D perhaps matching TRBD1 (6 bases). Trimming took 6 bases from V and 3 from J, leaving 17 bases between them. CDR3 size: 15 residues. CDR1 is SNHLY and CDR2 is FYNNEI in the germline V gene. The CDR3 region is CASRRQATREETQYF. DNA for the CDR3: TGTGCCAGCAGGAGACAGGCCACGAGGGAAGAGACCCAGTACTTC.

The V gene is TRBV5-1, the J gene TRBJ2-7; D is unclear. The germline gives CDR1 SGHRS, CDR2 YFSETQ. V shed 2 bases and J shed 0 bases, with 9 bases lying between them. This CDR3 has 14 residues. The CDR3 nucleotides read TGCGCCAGCAGCTTTCCAGGAAGCTCCTACGAGCAGTACTTC. This sequence encodes CASSFPGSSYEQYF.

The V call is TRBV5-1, the J call TRBJ2-3; TRBD2 is a possible D gene (6 bases). Germline CDR1 SGHRS, CDR2 YFSETQ. The germline V and J ends were trimmed by 6 bases and 0 bases, with 14 bases remaining between them. The CDR3 length is 15 residues. The CDR3 nucleotides are TGCGCCAGCACAAACCGGGACTTCAGCACAGATACGCAGTATTTT. Amino acids: CASTNRDFSTDTQYF.

The chain recombines TRBV29-1 with TRBJ1-2, with a possible D match to TRBD1 (5 bases). Looked up from germline, CDR1 is SQVTM and CDR2 is ANQGSEA. The V end lost 6 bases, the J end lost 4 bases, and 18 bases lay between the germline ends. The CDR3 spans 14 residues. CDR3 amino acids: CSVERGWDSYGYTF. The CDR3 region has the DNA TGCAGCGTAGAGCGGGGCTGGGATAGCTATGGCTACACCTTC.

The rearrangement links TRBV5-6 to TRBJ1-4; 8 bases line up with TRBD1. V was clipped by 4 bases and J by 5 bases; unmatched bases: 13. Germline V gene sequence: CDR1 SGHDT, CDR2 YYEEEE. The CDR3 totals 17 residues. CDR3 residues: CASSRDRPLKINEKLFF. The CDR3 DNA sequence: TGTGCCAGCAGCCGGGACAGGCCGTTAAAAATCAATGAAAAACTGTTTTTT.